Below, 30 T cell receptor beta chains from the same sample are listed, as sequenced in a study of blood T cell repertoires in COVID-19. TCRdb keeps only in-frame clones here, not all; method: immunoSEQ multiplex PCR. The data show approximately 74,000 clones, with around nine tenths seen just once and 1.9% held by the top ten. The specimen sequenced was peripheral blood. These receptors all come from a woman older than 75 with active or convalescent COVID-19.

V is TRBV3-1 (or the pseudogene TRBV3-2) and J is TRBJ2-7; 9 bases match TRBD2. From germline, CDR1 is LGHDT and CDR2 YNNKEL (reference sequence). The CDR3 runs 16 residues. The ends lost 4 bases at V and 1 base at J; junction bases unmatched: 8. The chain's CDR3 is CASSPPLAGTSYEQYF. For the CDR3, the DNA is TGTGCCAGCAGCCCCCCGCTAGCGGGGACATCCTACGAGCAGTACTTC.

The table lists this clone with a few counts. The chain couples TRBV7-9 to TRBJ1-2, with 9 bases that match TRBD1. The germline CDR1 and CDR2 sequences are SEHNR and FQNEAQ (reference sequence). The CDR3 extends over 16 amino acids. V dropped 3 bases and J dropped 4; count of bases not matched to a gene: 9. The CDR3 DNA reads TGTGCCAGCAGCTTGGGGACAGGGATATCTATCTATGGCTACACCTTC. It translates to CASSLGTGISIYGYTF.

This clone has just a few counts. This chain uses TRBV24-1 with TRBJ1-2; D is undetermined. This CDR3 is 14 amino acids long. V shed 2 bases and J shed 8 bases, with 14 bases lying between them. Per the germline V gene, CDR1 is KGHDR and CDR2 is SFDVKD. CDR3 in amino acids: CATSDSSTLRGYTF. In DNA, the CDR3 is TGTGCCACCAGTGATTCCTCCACCCTGCGAGGCTACACCTTC.

The J gene is TRBJ2-2, the V gene TRBV2; D is uncertain. Germline-derived CDR1 and CDR2 are SNHLY and FYNNEI. This CDR3 contains 14 residues. V shed 9 bases and J shed 4 bases, with 15 bases lying between them. Here the CDR3 reads CASNGPTFTGELFF. The CDR3 DNA sequence: TGTGCCAGTAATGGGCCGACATTCACCGGGGAGCTGTTTTTT.

The genes are TRBV3-1 (or the pseudogene TRBV3-2) and TRBJ2-1, with 8 bases lining up with TRBD2. Germline V gives CDR1 LGHDT, CDR2 YNNKEL (reference sequence). The V and J ends lost 4 bases and 9 bases, in that order; junction bases with no gene match: 2. The CDR3 consists of 12 residues. The CDR3: CASSLTSGEQFF. Written as DNA, the CDR3 is TGTGCCAGCAGCCTCACTAGCGGTGAGCAGTTCTTC.

J is TRBJ2-1 and V is TRBV5-1, with D possibly being TRBD1 (5 bases). The V end lost 1 base, the J end lost 8 bases, and 19 bases lay between the germline ends. CDR3 size: 16 residues. CDR1 and CDR2 from the germline V gene are SGHRS and YFSETQ. The CDR3 protein is CASSLQGPDFVDEQFF. The DNA for the CDR3 is TGCGCCAGCAGCTTGCAGGGTCCTGATTTTGTGGATGAGCAGTTCTTC.

The rearrangement joins TRBV11-3 to TRBJ1-1, with no clear D. The CDR3 runs to 15 residues. Trimming pared 5 bases from V and 7 bases from J, leaving 20 bases between. Germline values: CDR1 SGHNT, CDR2 YENEEA. CDR3 region: CASSQVRGVEGEAFF. CDR3 DNA sequence: TGTGCCAGCAGCCAGGTGCGGGGAGTGGAGGGTGAAGCTTTCTTT. Combining the CDR3 with reference TRBV11-3 and TRBJ1-1 gives the whole variable domain EAGVVQSPRYKIIEKKQPVAFWCNPISGHNTLYWYLQNLGQGPELLIRYENEEAVDDSQLPKDRFSAERLKGVDSTLKIQPAELGDSAVYLCASSQVRGVEGEAFFGQGTRLTVV.

This sequence joins TRBV27 and TRBJ2-1; D not certain. CDR1 and CDR2 from the germline V gene are MNHEY and SMNVEV (reference sequence). The ends were cut back, 5 bases at V and 2 bases at J, with 7 bases in the middle. The length of the CDR3 is 13 residues. CDR3 loop: CASSPPAYNEQFF. CDR3 DNA: TGTGCCAGCAGTCCCCCGGCCTACAATGAGCAGTTCTTC.

The chain is built from TRBV11-3 and TRBJ2-5; no definite D call. CDR1 and CDR2 from the germline V gene are SGHNT and YENEEA. Trimming left V 1 base short and J 4 bases short, with 4 bases between. The CDR3 totals 12 residues. The CDR3 DNA reads as TGTGCCAGCAGCTTAGTCCTAGAGACCCAGTACTTC. It is translated as CASSLVLETQYF.

V and J are TRBV5-4 and TRBJ2-2, with 9 bases fitting TRBD2. The germline V gene has CDR1 SGHNT and CDR2 YYREEE (reference sequence). V shed 3 bases, J shed 5 bases, and the junction held 8 bases outside the gene matches. The CDR3 spans 16 residues. This CDR3 reads CASSSPGLALTGELFF. In DNA, the CDR3 is TGTGCCAGCAGCTCCCCGGGACTAGCTTTAACCGGGGAGCTGTTTTTT.

J is TRBJ1-4 and V is TRBV25-1; 9 nucleotides match TRBD1. The CDR3 has 15 residues. Germline V lookup: CDR1 MGHDK, CDR2 SYGVNS. V trimming: 4 bases; J trimming: 8 bases; junction bases outside the gene matches: 8. The CDR3 coding sequence is TGTGCCAGCAGTGCACAGGGACAGGGAGGGGAAAAACTGTTTTTT. As protein: CASSAQGQGGEKLFF.

The DNA of the CDR3 is TGTGCCAGTAGTATAGGCGGAGGGCCCCCTAGCACAGATACGCAGTATTTT. It codes for CASSIGGGPPSTDTQYF. The genes are TRBV19 and TRBJ2-3, with D perhaps TRBD2 (6 bases). The CDR3 loop spans 17 amino acids. From germline, CDR1 is LNHDA and CDR2 SQIVND (reference sequence). Trimming took 1 base from V and 0 from J, leaving 14 bases between them.

This chain joins TRBV11-2 and TRBJ2-2; maybe TRBD1 (5 bases). The length of the CDR3 is 15 residues. The ends were cut back, 5 bases at V and 3 bases at J, with 13 bases in the middle. Germline V lookup: CDR1 SGHAT, CDR2 FQNNGV. The CDR3 is CASSPYRPDTGELFF. CDR3 bases: TGTGCCAGCAGCCCTTACAGGCCTGACACCGGGGAGCTGTTTTTT.

This chain connects TRBV11-3 to TRBJ2-1, with 8 bases fitting TRBD2. Germline assignment: CDR1 SGHNT and CDR2 YENEEA. CDR3 length: 15 amino acids. V lost 3 bases to trimming and J lost 4 bases; unmatched junction nucleotides: 5. The CDR3 coding sequence is TGTGCCAGCAGCTTCGGGGGGGTTAGGTACAATGAGCAGTTCTTC. Translating gives CASSFGGVRYNEQFF. The full variable domain, completed using reference TRBV11-3 and TRBJ2-1, is EAGVVQSPRYKIIEKKQPVAFWCNPISGHNTLYWYLQNLGQGPELLIRYENEEAVDDSQLPKDRFSAERLKGVDSTLKIQPAELGDSAVYLCASSFGGVRYNEQFFGPGTRLTVL.

The genes are TRBV2 and TRBJ2-1; D is ambiguous. This CDR3 comprises 16 residues. The V and J ends lost 6 bases and 0 bases respectively, with 15 bases between them. Germline CDR1 reads SNHLY; CDR2 reads FYNNEI. The CDR3 nucleotides read TGTGCCAGCAGACCCGGTAAGATGTTCTCCTACAATGAGCAGTTCTTC. This encodes CASRPGKMFSYNEQFF.

The chain employs TRBV7-8 and TRBJ1-2, with 7 bases matching TRBD1. The CDR3 consists of 14 residues. Germline loops: CDR1 SGHVS, CDR2 FQNEAQ. Germline trimming cut 1 base from V and 7 bases from J; bases unmatched to any gene: 6. CDR3 loop: CASSLGVRGSGYTF. The CDR3 bases are TGTGCCAGCAGCTTAGGGGTCAGGGGGTCTGGCTACACCTTC.

This chain links TRBV7-2 with TRBJ2-7; TRBD1 matches 10 bases. This CDR3 comprises 14 residues. J gave up 4 bases and V 5 bases, and 5 bases lay outside the gene matches. CDR1 and CDR2 from the germline V gene are SGHTA and FQGNSA. The CDR3 here is CASSITGQGYEQYF. The CDR3 region has the DNA TGTGCCAGCAGCATAACGGGACAGGGGTACGAGCAGTACTTC.

The CDR3 DNA follows: TGCAGTGCTAAGCATCAAGAGACCCAGTACTTC. This codes for CSAKHQETQYF. The chain couples TRBV20-1 to TRBJ2-5; no clear D gene. Germline loops: CDR1 DFQATT, CDR2 SNEGSKA (reference sequence). The CDR3 consists of 11 residues. V lost 4 bases and J lost 2, with 5 bases in between.

The V gene is TRBV11-2, the J gene TRBJ1-5; D gene uncertain. The CDR3 consists of 13 residues. The germline gives CDR1 SGHAT, CDR2 FQNNGV. The germline V and J ends were trimmed by 3 bases and 10 bases, with 13 bases remaining between them. The CDR3 protein is CASSFGLLGPQHF. In DNA form, the CDR3 reads TGTGCCAGCAGCTTTGGACTTTTAGGACCCCAGCATTTT.

The chain couples TRBV5-1 to TRBJ1-1; weak D call: TRBD1 (6 bases). With 4 bases removed from V and 6 bases from J, the gap between germline ends came to 10 bases. The length of the CDR3 is 12 residues. The germline gives CDR1 SGHRS, CDR2 YFSETQ. CDR3 sequence reads: CASSPRGAEAFF. CDR3 coding DNA: TGCGCCAGCAGCCCCAGGGGCGCTGAAGCTTTCTTT.

This chain joins TRBV3-1 (or the pseudogene TRBV3-2) and TRBJ1-5; TRBD1 agrees at 10 bases. The germline CDR1 and CDR2 sequences are LGHDT and YNNKEL (reference sequence). This CDR3 has 15 residues. The V segment lost 4 bases and the J segment 3 bases; nucleotides outside the gene matches: 3. In nucleotides, the CDR3 is TGTGCCAGCAGCCCCGGGACAGGGGTCAATCAGCCCCAGCATTTT. Protein sequence: CASSPGTGVNQPQHF.

The chain is built from TRBV5-4 and TRBJ2-6; weak D call: TRBD1 (6 bases). This CDR3 contains 16 residues. The V and J ends lost 2 bases and 2 bases respectively, with 11 bases between them. CDR1 is SGHNT, CDR2 YYREEE, per germline (reference sequence). Here the CDR3 DNA reads TGTGCCAGCAGCTTACAGGGAAAAACTGGGGCCAACGTCCTGACTTTC. It codes for CASSLQGKTGANVLTF.

The V gene is TRBV20-1, the J gene TRBJ1-1; 7 bases line up with TRBD1. V lost 6 bases, J lost 5 bases, and 3 bases stayed unmatched. This CDR3 is built from 11 residues. Per germline, CDR1 DFQATT and CDR2 SNEGSKA (reference sequence). The CDR3 region has the DNA TGCAGTGCCGCGACAGGGACTGAAGCTTTCTTT. The encoded protein is CSAATGTEAFF.

V is TRBV20-1 and J is TRBJ1-1, with a weak D call TRBD1 (5 bases). The germline V and J ends were trimmed by 3 bases and 5 bases, with 13 bases remaining between them. The CDR3 spans 13 residues. Germline CDR1 is DFQATT and CDR2 is SNEGSKA (reference sequence). The CDR3 coding sequence is TGCAGTGCTAGTGATCCAGGGAGGACTGAAGCTTTCTTT. Translated: CSASDPGRTEAFF.

The chain combines TRBV7-3 with TRBJ2-3, with 10 bases identical to TRBD2. The germline V gene has CDR1 SGHTA and CDR2 FQGTGA. V lost 5 bases to trimming and J lost 4 bases; unmatched junction nucleotides: 9. There are 16 residues in the CDR3. CDR3: CASSLSGRANADTQYF. The CDR3 DNA follows: TGTGCCAGCAGCCTAAGCGGGAGGGCCAACGCAGATACGCAGTATTTT.

The chain combines TRBV7-9 with TRBJ1-4; D is unresolved. The germline CDR1 and CDR2 sequences are SEHNR and FQNEAQ (reference sequence). CDR3 length equals 12 residues. Trimming took off 5 bases at V and 10 bases at J, with 11 bases between the two ends. CDR3 sequence reads: CASSPGIGKLFF. The CDR3 DNA reads TGTGCCAGCAGCCCCGGGATAGGAAAACTGTTTTTT.

The genes are TRBV6-1 and TRBJ2-1; D unclear. The germline V gene encodes CDR1 MNHNS and CDR2 SASEGT. This CDR3 region has 12 residues. The V gene lost 2 bases and the J gene lost 7 bases, with 6 bases spanning the gap. In nucleotides, the CDR3 is TGTGCCAGCAGTGAATTGCGGAATGAGCAGTTCTTC. It specifies CASSELRNEQFF.

The chain has TRBV5-5 and TRBJ2-2; D is uncertain. Per the germline V gene, CDR1 is SGHKS and CDR2 is YYEKEE (reference sequence). V was shortened by 0 bases and J by 5 bases, with 8 bases between the two germline ends. CDR3 length: 14 residues. This CDR3 is CASSLAVGTGELFF. CDR3 nucleotides: TGTGCCAGCAGCTTGGCCGTCGGTACCGGGGAGCTGTTTTTT.

The chain combines TRBV27 with TRBJ1-2; 7 bases are shared with TRBD1. Germline CDR1 MNHEY, CDR2 SMNVEV (reference sequence). The trim removed 1 base at V and 4 bases at J, leaving 6 bases unmatched. The CDR3 sequence is 15 residues long. CDR3 residues: CASSLLGGSIYGYTF. The CDR3 nucleotides read TGTGCCAGCAGTTTATTAGGGGGCAGTATCTATGGCTACACCTTC.

The rearrangement uses TRBV4-3 and TRBJ2-3, with 7 bases fitting TRBD1. Germline assignment: CDR1 LGHNA and CDR2 YSLEER. V was pared by 5 bases and J by 4 bases, with 6 bases of the junction left unmatched. The CDR3 sequence is 14 residues long. The CDR3 spells CASSDRDSSDTQYF. The CDR3 region has the DNA TGCGCCAGCAGCGACCGGGACAGTTCAGATACGCAGTATTTT.